This T cell receptor beta chain stems from a study of T cells in Graves' hyperthyroidism and ophthalmopathy. As for the study in general: Peripheral blood was drawn at first diagnosis, prior to all treatment. Study conclusions and caveats: In blood, most of the thyroid clonotypes expanded above 0.001 were also present.

The table lists this clonotype with a few counts. Its antigen is undetermined. Between the trimmed V and J ends, which lost 0 bases and 3 bases, there was a span of 17 bases. The CDR3 spans 17 residues. Germline values: CDR1 DFQATT, CDR2 SNEGSKA (reference sequence). The diagnoses drew upon clinical symptoms, serum thyroxine and TRAb, thyroid ultrasound and orbital computed tomography. Fresh peripheral blood, 10 ml, yielded the PBMCs. Amplification yielded TCR beta CDR3 regions, with RNA transcripts as the source. The HTBI primer set was used in a first-round RT-PCR of the TCR CDR3. TCRdb analysed the multiplex PCR reads with MiXCR anew, one entry per CDR3 protein. The sample includes around 490,000 distinct CDR3 sequences, approximately 20% of them seen just once.

Sequenced input: blood. The receptor was derived from a middle-aged man with Graves' ophthalmopathy. The chain employs TRBV20-1 and TRBJ1-4; D is uncertain. The CDR3 spells CSARDDNPFGANEKLFF. CDR3 sequence (DNA): TGCAGTGCTAGAGATGATAACCCTTTCGGCGCTAATGAAAAACTGTTTTTT.